The 12 T cell receptor beta chains listed next were all sequenced from one sample in a study of T cells after yellow fever vaccination (dated by TCRdb to between 2018 and 2021). Library preparation used 5' RACE. The sequencer listed for this sample is Illumina HiSeq 2500. In TCRdb, the public reads were trimmed at Q25 with fastp and aligned with MiXCR, with productive beta chains retained. Each CDR3 protein gets just one entry, which takes the most common genes and DNA from the rows behind it. Counted in this sample were a few hundred thousand distinct CDR3 sequences; 8.5% to 9% of them appeared once. The ten biggest clones cover about a sixth of the sample. The treatment or condition label, as the study defines it: live attenuated yellow fever vaccine strain. The specimen was PBMCs, collected on the day of the first yellow fever vaccination. These TCRs come from a man aged 18 to 30 who received the YFV17D yellow fever vaccine.

This clonotype was observed at least ten times. The J gene is TRBJ2-1, the V gene TRBV5-1; either TRBD1 or TRBD2 may fit D (6 bases each). This CDR3 spans 15 amino acids. V was clipped by 6 bases and J by 1 base, with 14 bases between them. The germline V gene has CDR1 SGHRS and CDR2 YFSETQ. CDR3 nucleotides: TGCGCCAGCAAGTTGGAGGGGGTATCCTACAATGAGCAGTTCTTC. Its protein is CASKLEGVSYNEQFF.

This clonotype was seen many times. The CDR3 DNA is TGTGCCAGCAGTTTCATGGGGGGGGAGGGTCAGCCCCAGCATTTT. Amino acid sequence: CASSFMGGEGQPQHF. This sequence joins TRBV12-3 or TRBV12-4 and TRBJ1-5, with a possible D match to TRBD1 (5 bases). This CDR3 contains 15 residues. Trimming shortened V by 3 bases and J by 6 bases, and 15 bases separated the two germline ends.

This clonotype was picked up one time. The rearrangement joins TRBV3-1 to TRBJ2-5; tentatively, D is TRBD1 (6 bases). The CDR3 contains 14 residues. CDR1 and CDR2 (germline): LGHDT, YNNKEL (reference sequence). V was trimmed by 3 bases and J by 7 bases, leaving 15 bases between them. The CDR3 sequence: CASSQGGGPGTQYF. The CDR3 DNA reads TGTGCCAGCAGCCAGGGTGGGGGCCCGGGGACCCAGTACTTC.

This clonotype was seen a handful of times. The chain employs TRBV20-1 and TRBJ1-2; no clear D gene. CDR3 length: 9 residues. The V end lost 6 bases, the J end lost 7 bases, and 6 bases lay between the germline ends. The germline V gene has CDR1 DFQATT and CDR2 SNEGSKA (reference sequence). CDR3 protein: CSAGIGYTF. CDR3 nucleotide sequence: TGCAGTGCGGGGATTGGCTACACCTTC.

This clonotype was seen ten or more times. The gene calls are TRBV5-1 and TRBJ2-4; D remains unclear. V was trimmed by 2 bases and J by 1 base, leaving 13 bases between them. Germline V gene sequence: CDR1 SGHRS, CDR2 YFSETQ. CDR3 length: 16 residues. The DNA for the CDR3 is TGCGCCAGCAGCTTCAACGGAGTCGGCGCCAAAAACATTCAGTACTTC. It codes for CASSFNGVGAKNIQYF. Full variable domain (missing parts from reference TRBV5-1 and TRBJ2-4): KAGVTQTPRYLIKTRGQQVTLSCSPISGHRSVSWYQQTPGQGLQFLFEYFSETQRNKGNFPGRFSGRQFSNSRSEMNVSTLELGDSALYLCASSFNGVGAKNIQYFGAGTRLSVL.

The CDR3 nucleotides read TGTGCCAGCTCAGAGCGGACAGGGCGGGCCGGACAGCAGTACTTC. Translating gives CASSERTGRAGQQYF. V usage is TRBV18 and J usage is TRBJ2-7; 8 bases match TRBD1. Germline V gene data show CDR1 as KGHSH and CDR2 as LQKENI. Unmatched junction bases numbered 14, after V lost 5 bases and J lost 8 bases. CDR3 length equals 15 residues.

The table lists this clonotype with a few counts. The chain employs TRBV12-3 or TRBV12-4 and TRBJ1-2; tentatively, D is TRBD1 (6 bases). V lost 4 bases and J lost 4, with 10 bases in between. The CDR3 sequence is 13 residues long. The CDR3 region is CASSSGQPYGYTF. CDR3 bases: TGTGCCAGCAGTTCAGGACAGCCCTATGGCTACACCTTC.

The V call is TRBV7-8, the J call TRBJ2-2, with 14 bases that match TRBD2. Looked up from germline, CDR1 is SGHVS and CDR2 is FQNEAQ. The CDR3 has 18 amino acids. The V and J ends lost 1 base and 4 bases, in that order; junction bases with no gene match: 5. The DNA for the CDR3 is TGTGCCAGCAGCTTAGGACTAGCGGGGGGGCCCTTCACCGGGGAGCTGTTTTTT. It translates to CASSLGLAGGPFTGELFF.

This clonotype was counted only a few times. The CDR3 ends on some other residue instead of the conserved phenylalanine or tryptophan, so this is likely a read error. No DNA is shown, since the ends of the CDR3 on it are uncertain; the CDR3 is the one TCRdb lists. This chain joins TRBV12-3 or TRBV12-4 and TRBJ2-1; the table assigns TRBD1, which was not confirmed against the DNA. The CDR3 spans 13 residues, counting both ends. The CDR3 is CASSLWLQDSFEV.

The CDR3 region is CASSPHGLAGGGNTGELFF. Written as DNA, the CDR3 is TGTGCCAGCAGCCCACATGGACTAGCGGGGGGCGGGAACACCGGGGAGCTGTTTTTT. This chain links TRBV11-2 with TRBJ2-2, with 14 nucleotides matching TRBD2. V was pared by 5 bases and J by 1 base, with 9 bases of the junction left unmatched. Looked up from germline, CDR1 is SGHAT and CDR2 is FQNNGV. The CDR3 is 19 residues long.

This clonotype was recorded at least ten times. CDR3 region: CASSLVATGVYEQYF. The DNA of the CDR3 is TGTGCCAGCAGCTTGGTGGCCACTGGGGTTTACGAGCAGTACTTC. The chain carries TRBV5-5 and TRBJ2-7; no clear D gene. CDR1 is SGHKS and CDR2 is YYEKEE in the germline V gene (reference sequence). This CDR3 comprises 15 residues. The V end lost 0 bases, the J end lost 4 bases, and 14 bases lay between the germline ends.

There are a few counts of this clonotype. V and J are TRBV6-5 and TRBJ2-1; D might be TRBD1 (5 bases). Germline CDR1 is MNHEY and CDR2 is SVGAGI. Trimming pared 2 bases from V and 5 bases from J, leaving 7 bases between. This CDR3 spans 13 amino acids. CDR3 DNA sequence: TGTGCCAGCAGTTACCCAGGGCACAATGAGCAGTTCTTC. Translation gives CASSYPGHNEQFF.